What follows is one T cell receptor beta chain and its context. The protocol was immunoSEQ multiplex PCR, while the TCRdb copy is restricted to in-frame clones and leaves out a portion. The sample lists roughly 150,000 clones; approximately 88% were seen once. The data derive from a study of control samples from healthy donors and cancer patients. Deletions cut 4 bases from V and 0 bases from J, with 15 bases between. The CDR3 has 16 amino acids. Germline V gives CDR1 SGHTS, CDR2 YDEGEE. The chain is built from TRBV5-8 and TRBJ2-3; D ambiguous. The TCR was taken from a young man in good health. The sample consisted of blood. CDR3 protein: CASSLGSLTSTDTQYF. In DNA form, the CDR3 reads TGTGCCAGCAGCCTAGGGTCCTTGACTAGCACAGATACGCAGTATTTT.